The present T cell receptor beta chain was sequenced within a study of T cell changes during pregnancy in multiple sclerosis. This CDR3 has 18 amino acids. After removal of 0 bases from V and 0 bases from J, the junction contained 3 bases not matched to a gene. Germline values: CDR1 SGDLS, CDR2 YYNGEE. Repertoires were generated with immunoSEQ multiplex PCR, while TCRdb's copy carries only in-frame clones and drops some. The repertoire consists of some 43,000 clones, with 90% occurring once and the leading ten covering under 1.5%. Sequencing was performed on peripheral blood, taken in the first trimester of pregnancy. The sequence was collected from a female donor in good health, enrolled as a control in a pregnancy study. The genes are TRBV9 and TRBJ2-2, with 12 bases fitting TRBD2. This CDR3 reads CASSVVASGGANTGELFF. In DNA, the CDR3 is TGTGCCAGCAGCGTAGTAGCTAGCGGGGGGGCGAACACCGGGGAGCTGTTTTTT.